Detailed here is one T cell receptor beta chain. The antigen is undetermined. Amplification used 60 Vbeta primers and 13 Jbeta primers. Assay used: immunoSEQ multiplex PCR; TCRdb lists only in-frame clones, some missing. The data hold 100,000 to 150,000 clones, with 65% to 90% observed a single time. This record belongs to a study of cytomegalovirus exposure and HLA in healthy donors. The study, taken as a whole, reports: Some V segments, including TRBV6-2 and TRBV6-3, were excluded as indistinguishable. One cluster of highly shared sequence variants probably arose as a sequencing artifact.

The germline CDR1 and CDR2 sequences are MNHEY and SMNVEV (reference sequence). This CDR3 has 12 amino acids. V gave up 4 bases and J gave up 6 bases, with 10 bases separating them. The source material was PBMCs. The chain joins TRBV27 to TRBJ2-7; TRBD1 is a possible D gene (6 bases). The TCR sequence derives from a male donor in good health and CMV-seropositive. CDR3 nucleotide sequence: TGTGCCAGCAGTTACGGACAGTCCGAGCAGTACTTC. This encodes CASSYGQSEQYF.